Below are 18 T cell receptor beta chains sequenced from a single sample in a study of blood T cell repertoires in COVID-19. Only in-frame clones appear in the TCRdb table, and some are missing; sequencing was by immunoSEQ multiplex PCR. This table has around 130,000 clones, 84% appearing once. The material sequenced was peripheral blood. These receptors were obtained from a man aged 55 to 70 with acute or convalescent COVID-19.

CDR3 in DNA: TGTGCCTGGAGGGGGGGACTAGGAAACAATGAGCAGTTCTTC. Encoded protein: CAWRGGLGNNEQFF. The J gene is TRBJ2-1, the V gene TRBV30, with 8 bases identical to TRBD2. CDR1 GTSNPN and CDR2 SVGIG come from the germline V gene (reference sequence). The V and J ends lost 3 bases and 5 bases, in that order; junction bases with no gene match: 6. The CDR3 is 14 amino acids.

This clone was recorded once. V usage is TRBV30 and J usage is TRBJ2-2; weak D call: TRBD2 (6 bases). The CDR3 loop spans 13 amino acids. Deletions cut 0 bases from V and 4 bases from J, with 6 bases between. Germline V gene data show CDR1 as GTSNPN and CDR2 as SVGIG (reference sequence). The CDR3 nucleotides read TGTGCCTGGAGTGTCGGGGGCACCGGGGAGCTGTTTTTT. Its protein is CAWSVGGTGELFF.

V is TRBV13 and J is TRBJ2-1; 7 bases agree with TRBD2. V was clipped by 1 base and J by 9 bases; unmatched bases: 3. Germline V CDR1 and CDR2: PRHDT, FYEKMQ (reference sequence). This CDR3 is 13 amino acids long. The CDR3 sequence is CASSLVRGGEQFF. In DNA, the CDR3 is TGTGCCAGCAGCTTAGTACGCGGGGGTGAGCAGTTCTTC.

V usage is TRBV9 and J usage is TRBJ2-1; 13 nucleotides agree with TRBD2. The germline V gene has CDR1 SGDLS and CDR2 YYNGEE. This CDR3 has 17 amino acids. With V trimmed by 2 bases and J by 6 bases, 8 bases remained unmatched. CDR3 region: CASSVGTSGTRGNEQFF. CDR3 bases: TGTGCCAGCAGCGTCGGGACTAGCGGGACTAGGGGCAATGAGCAGTTCTTC.

This clone has only one observation. The chain is built from TRBV10-2 and TRBJ1-2; 12 nucleotides agree with TRBD1. J was trimmed by 7 bases and V by 8 bases; bases with no gene match: 8. The CDR3 loop spans 14 amino acids. Germline values: CDR1 WSHSY, CDR2 SAAADI. The DNA for the CDR3 is TGCGCCAGCCTCCGGGACAGGGGGCGTAGTGGCTACACCTTC. It yields the protein CASLRDRGRSGYTF.

This chain uses TRBV27 with TRBJ2-3; 9 bases are a match to TRBD2. The CDR3 consists of 16 residues. Germline V lookup: CDR1 MNHEY, CDR2 SMNVEV (reference sequence). Trimming cost V 6 bases and J 2 bases; bases outside gene matches: 9. This CDR3 reads CASSPLASGATDTQYF. The CDR3 region has the DNA TGTGCCAGCAGCCCTTTGGCTAGCGGGGCCACAGATACGCAGTATTTT.

The gene calls are TRBV24-1 and TRBJ2-5; 7 nucleotides align to TRBD1. Germline V gene lookup returns CDR1 KGHDR and CDR2 SFDVKD. The V gene end was trimmed by 3 bases and the J gene end by 1 base; junction bases not matched to a gene: 4. This CDR3 has 15 residues. The CDR3 reads CATSDTGDSQETQYF. The CDR3 DNA reads as TGTGCCACCAGTGATACCGGGGACAGCCAAGAGACCCAGTACTTC.

J is TRBJ2-1 and V is TRBV9, with TRBD2 as a possible D gene (5 bases). The V and J ends lost 3 bases and 0 bases respectively, with 10 bases between them. This CDR3 is 15 amino acids long. Germline V lookup: CDR1 SGDLS, CDR2 YYNGEE. CDR3 nucleotide sequence: TGTGCCAGCAGCGCCGAGGGCCTCTCCTACAATGAGCAGTTCTTC. Amino acid sequence: CASSAEGLSYNEQFF.

A few counts support this clone. The V gene is TRBV9, the J gene TRBJ1-2, with TRBD1 matching 11 bases. J gave up 8 bases and V 4 bases, and 16 bases lay outside the gene matches. Germline V gene data show CDR1 as SGDLS and CDR2 as YYNGEE. The CDR3 runs 17 residues. CDR3 DNA sequence: TGTGCCAGCAGCTCACGGACAGGGGGCACGTCGGGTATGGGCTACACCTTC. It is translated as CASSSRTGGTSGMGYTF. Filled out from reference TRBV9 and TRBJ1-2, the complete variable domain reads DSGVTQTPKHLITATGQRVTLRCSPRSGDLSVYWYQQSLDQGLQFLIQYYNGEERAKGNILERFSAQQFPDLHSELNLSSLELGDSALYFCASSSRTGGTSGMGYTFGSGTRLTVV.

The chain's CDR3 is CASSQHGTGGLSEQYF. CDR3 DNA: TGCGCCAGCAGCCAACACGGGACAGGGGGATTAAGCGAGCAGTACTTC. The chain links TRBV4-1 to TRBJ2-7; TRBD1 agrees at 11 bases. The germline V gene encodes CDR1 MGHRA and CDR2 YSYEKL. V lost 2 bases to trimming and J lost 6 bases; unmatched junction nucleotides: 9. The CDR3 sequence is 16 residues long.

This chain links TRBV14 with TRBJ1-4; D is ambiguous. Germline V gene sequence: CDR1 SGHDN, CDR2 FVKESK. Trimming shortened V by 1 base and J by 7 bases, and 19 bases separated the two germline ends. The CDR3 length is 17 residues. CDR3 sequence: CASSQGTFRGISEKLFF. The CDR3 DNA is TGTGCCAGCAGCCAAGGGACCTTTCGAGGGATCAGTGAAAAACTGTTTTTT.

The CDR3 DNA sequence: TGTGCCAGCAGCTTCCTGACAGGGGGTAGCGGGAACGAGCAGTACTTC. Translating gives CASSFLTGGSGNEQYF. V is TRBV11-2 and J is TRBJ2-7; maybe TRBD1 (9 bases). Deletions cut 3 bases from V and 5 bases from J, with 20 bases between. Germline loops: CDR1 SGHAT, CDR2 FQNNGV. CDR3 length: 16 amino acids.

CDR3 amino acids: CASFPSDRPYGYTF. DNA for the CDR3: TGTGCCAGCTTCCCCTCGGACAGGCCCTATGGCTACACCTTC. The chain is built from TRBV5-6 and TRBJ1-2; 7 bases line up with TRBD1. Germline trimming cut 7 bases from V and 4 bases from J; bases unmatched to any gene: 10. Germline assignment: CDR1 SGHDT and CDR2 YYEEEE. The CDR3 spans 14 residues.

The rearrangement joins TRBV20-1 to TRBJ2-3, with 10 bases matching TRBD2. CDR3 length: 17 amino acids. CDR1 and CDR2 (germline): DFQATT, SNEGSKA (reference sequence). J gave up 0 bases and V 3 bases, and 9 bases lay outside the gene matches. The DNA of the CDR3 is TGCAGTGCTAGTTCCCTAGCGGGGGCCTCTAGCACAGATACGCAGTATTTT. Translating gives CSASSLAGASSTDTQYF.

The CDR3 region is CASSLGQGARQPQHF. CDR3 in DNA: TGTGCCAGCAGTTTAGGACAGGGGGCAAGGCAGCCCCAGCATTTT. This chain uses TRBV27 with TRBJ1-5; 11 bases are a match to TRBD1. Germline CDR1 reads MNHEY; CDR2 reads SMNVEV (reference sequence). J lost 7 bases, V lost 2 bases, and 4 bases had no gene match. The CDR3 extends over 15 amino acids.

Only a few counts were recorded for this clone. The chain has TRBV5-8 and TRBJ1-5; the match to TRBD1 covers 7 bases. The CDR3 covers 15 residues. Germline V gene data show CDR1 as SGHTS and CDR2 as YDEGEE. V was pared by 4 bases and J by 4 bases, with 8 bases of the junction left unmatched. The CDR3 nucleotides are TGTGCCAGCAGCCCCCAGGACAGGCCAAATCAGCCCCAGCATTTT. Residues: CASSPQDRPNQPQHF.

The chain carries TRBV28 and TRBJ2-5; D perhaps matches TRBD2 (6 bases). CDR1 is MDHEN and CDR2 is SYDVKM in the germline V gene. CDR3 size: 14 residues. V shed 5 bases and J shed 2 bases, with 12 bases lying between them. The DNA of the CDR3 is TGTGCCAGCAGTCCAACGGGACTTCAAGAGACCCAGTACTTC. Protein product: CASSPTGLQETQYF.

The V and J genes are TRBV3-1 (or the pseudogene TRBV3-2) and TRBJ2-5, with TRBD1 identical over 9 bases. Germline trimming cut 3 bases from V and 2 bases from J; bases unmatched to any gene: 4. The CDR3 sequence is 15 residues long. In germline, CDR1 is LGHDT, CDR2 YNNKEL (reference sequence). The CDR3 DNA follows: TGTGCCAGCAGCCATATCGGACAGGGGCAAGAGACCCAGTACTTC. This gives the protein CASSHIGQGQETQYF.